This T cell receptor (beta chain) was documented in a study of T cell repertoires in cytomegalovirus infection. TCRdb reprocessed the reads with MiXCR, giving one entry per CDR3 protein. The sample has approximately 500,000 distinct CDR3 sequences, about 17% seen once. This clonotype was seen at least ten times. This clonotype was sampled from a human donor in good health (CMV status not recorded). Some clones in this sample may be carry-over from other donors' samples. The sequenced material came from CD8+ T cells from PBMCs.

CDR3 protein: CASSQTAYNSPLHF. Written as DNA, the CDR3 is TGTGCCAGCAGCCAGACAGCTTATAATTCACCCCTCCACTTT. This chain connects TRBV7-9 to TRBJ1-6; a weak D match, TRBD1 (5 bases). The V and J ends lost 5 bases and 4 bases respectively, with 9 bases between them. CDR1 SEHNR and CDR2 FQNEAQ come from the germline V gene (reference sequence). The length of the CDR3 is 14 residues.